This T cell receptor beta chain comes out of a study of T cell repertoires in aging, cancer and after chemotherapy. This CDR3 has 18 residues. The germline V and J ends were trimmed by 4 bases and 3 bases, with 25 bases remaining between them. The germline V gene has CDR1 SGHDT and CDR2 YYEEEE. Peripheral blood genomic DNA, not sorted cells or RNA, was the template. Multiplex touch-down PCR with TRB-A/B primers amplified rearranged V-D-J TRB sequences. TCRdb re-called the multiplex PCR reads through MiXCR, storing one row per CDR3 protein. Of approximately 2,600 distinct CDR3 sequences listed, about 50% are singletons.

The clonotype originates from a human donor with a solid tumor. This chain joins TRBV5-6 and TRBJ1-1; tentative D call: TRBD1 (5 bases). The sequenced sample was blood. This chain's CDR3 is CASSQGGGLLDGDTEAFF. The CDR3 region has the DNA TGTGCCAGCAGCCAGGGAGGAGGCCTCTTAGATGGGGACACTGAAGCTTTCTTT.